The entry that follows covers one TCR beta chain sequence. This sample stems from a study of shared clonotypes between healthy human individuals. Sequenced by immunoSEQ multiplex PCR; TCRdb stores in-frame clones only, minus some. The table shows 1,100,000 or so clones, with about 84% occurring only once. This CDR3 has 14 residues. Sequences were obtained from memory CD4+ T cells from PBMCs. Subset denoted: CD45RA-negative fraction. This receptor was identified in a man between 18 and 29 years old in good health. Some clones in this sample may be carry-over from other donors' samples. The chain combines TRBV12-2 with TRBJ1-1; the table's D call, TRBD1, was not checked against the DNA. TRBV12-2 is recorded as a pseudogene. The CDR3, as DNA: TGTGCAAGTCGCTTCCGGGACAGAGGGCCTGAAGCTTTCTTT. Its translation: CASRFRDRGPEAFF.